Each of the 29 T cell receptor beta chains below was sequenced from the same sample in a study of OX40 agonist ivuxolimab in advanced cancers. TCRdb's copy holds only in-frame clones and misses some; the assay was immunoSEQ multiplex PCR. The sample has tens of thousands of clones, approximately 88% seen once. The sample here was CD4+ or CD8+ T cells sorted from blood, taken in a trial of the OX40 agonist ivuxolimab. Receptors were obtained from an adult with an advanced solid tumor such as melanoma, head and neck, liver or kidney cancer.

This clone appeared once. This sequence joins TRBV6-5 and TRBJ1-5, with no clear D. The CDR3 sequence is 15 residues long. Germline CDR1 and CDR2: MNHEY and SVGAGI. Deletions cut 0 bases from V and 6 bases from J, with 12 bases between. CDR3 DNA sequence: TGTGCCAGCAGTTACTCGGATGAAGGCGTTCAGCCCCAGCATTTT. Translation gives CASSYSDEGVQPQHF.

The chain employs TRBV7-9 and TRBJ1-2, with unresolved D. The V gene's germline CDR1 is SEHNR and CDR2 FQNEAQ (reference sequence). V was clipped by 5 bases and J by 8 bases, with 12 bases between them. There are 12 residues in the CDR3. The CDR3 is CASSPDGLGYTF. The DNA of the CDR3 is TGTGCCAGCAGCCCGGACGGGTTAGGCTACACCTTC.

The J gene is TRBJ2-3, the V gene TRBV7-2; 7 positions agree with TRBD2. This CDR3 has 18 residues. The germline CDR1 and CDR2 sequences are SGHTA and FQGNSA. The V segment lost 0 bases and the J segment 10 bases; nucleotides outside the gene matches: 19. CDR3 nucleotide sequence: TGTGCCAGCAGCTTAGCGAGGGAGGGGAGGAGAAATAGATACGCGCAGTATTTT. As protein: CASSLAREGRRNRYAQYF. The complete variable domain, with remaining parts taken from reference TRBV7-2 and TRBJ2-3, reads GAGVSQSPSNKVTEKGKDVELRCDPISGHTALYWYRQSLGQGLEFLIYFQGNSAPDKSGLPSDRFSAERTGGSVSTLTIQRTQQEDSAVYLCASSLAREGRRNRYAQYFGPGTRLTVL.

The V call is TRBV2, the J call TRBJ1-2; the D is unclear. The CDR3 extends over 13 amino acids. CDR1 is SNHLY and CDR2 is FYNNEI in the germline V gene. The V gene lost 8 bases and the J gene lost 5 bases, with 15 bases spanning the gap. CDR3 in DNA: TGTGCCAGCTGGGAGTGGTTGACTTATGGCTACACCTTC. This sequence encodes CASWEWLTYGYTF.

The chain uses TRBV5-1 and TRBJ2-1; a possible D gene is TRBD2 (6 bases). Trimming pared 6 bases from V and 4 bases from J, leaving 11 bases between. The germline V gene has CDR1 SGHRS and CDR2 YFSETQ. This CDR3 has 13 amino acids. For the CDR3, the DNA is TGCGCCAGCACCGGACTAAATTACAATGAGCAGTTCTTC. This sequence encodes CASTGLNYNEQFF.

The chain links TRBV6-5 to TRBJ1-2; TRBD1 might be the D (6 bases). Germline V gives CDR1 MNHEY, CDR2 SVGAGI. The CDR3 spans 13 residues. V was clipped by 5 bases and J by 6 bases, with 13 bases between them. The CDR3 loop reads CASSPGHQNGYTF. CDR3 DNA: TGTGCCAGCAGTCCGGGACACCAGAATGGCTACACCTTC.

This rearrangement joins TRBV6-5 to TRBJ2-7, with D tentatively TRBD1 (6 bases). The CDR3 is made up of 15 amino acids. Germline loops: CDR1 MNHEY, CDR2 SVGAGI. Trimming cost V 5 bases and J 4 bases, with 18 bases left between them. This CDR3 is CASSPPTGLAYEQYF. For the CDR3, the DNA is TGTGCCAGCAGTCCACCGACAGGTCTCGCTTACGAGCAGTACTTC.

The chain combines TRBV7-8 with TRBJ2-1, with D maybe TRBD1 (6 bases). V lost 4 bases and J 5 bases, leaving 21 bases between the germline ends. The CDR3 sequence is 17 residues long. The germline V gene has CDR1 SGHVS and CDR2 FQNEAQ. The CDR3 reads CASSSGRTGSIHNEQFF. CDR3 DNA: TGTGCCAGCAGCTCCGGCCGCACAGGGAGCATACACAATGAGCAGTTCTTC.

V is TRBV6-6 and J is TRBJ2-1, with no clear D. Germline V gene lookup returns CDR1 MNHNY and CDR2 SVGAGI (reference sequence). V shed 5 bases and J shed 0 bases, with 5 bases lying between them. The CDR3 totals 13 residues. This chain's CDR3 is CASSMSSYNEQFF. Here the CDR3 DNA reads TGTGCCAGCAGTATGAGCTCCTACAATGAGCAGTTCTTC.

The V gene is TRBV5-1, the J gene TRBJ2-1, with TRBD2 identical over 8 bases. Germline V gene lookup returns CDR1 SGHRS and CDR2 YFSETQ. This CDR3 is 14 amino acids long. The junction had 4 bases not matched to a gene; V was cut back by 5 bases and J by 3 bases. The CDR3 nucleotides are TGCGCCAGCAGGGAGGGACTAGTCTACAATGAGCAGTTCTTC. Its protein is CASREGLVYNEQFF.

V is TRBV25-1 and J is TRBJ1-2; 10 nucleotides match TRBD1. Germline values: CDR1 MGHDK, CDR2 SYGVNS. CDR3 size: 15 residues. Germline trimming cut 3 bases from V and 4 bases from J; bases unmatched to any gene: 5. In DNA form, the CDR3 reads TGTGCCAGCAGTGAGGATCGGACAGGGGGCTATGGCTACACCTTC. Translation gives CASSEDRTGGYGYTF.

This clone has only one observation. The J gene is TRBJ2-1, the V gene TRBV10-2, with 9 bases matching TRBD2. Germline CDR1 is WSHSY and CDR2 is SAAADI. The CDR3 spans 15 residues. The V and J ends lost 6 bases and 0 bases, in that order; junction bases with no gene match: 3. The CDR3 is CASRTSGRSYNEQFF. The DNA for the CDR3 is TGCGCCAGCAGGACTAGCGGACGCTCCTACAATGAGCAGTTCTTC.

This clone has a handful of counts. The V and J genes are TRBV6-1 and TRBJ2-2, with D unclear. Deletions cut 11 bases from V and 0 bases from J, with 13 bases between. This CDR3 contains 14 residues. The germline gives CDR1 MNHNS, CDR2 SASEGT. The CDR3 here is CAGSWVPNTGELFF. CDR3 DNA: TGTGCCGGGTCTTGGGTACCGAACACCGGGGAGCTGTTTTTT.

This chain joins TRBV7-9 and TRBJ1-2; D is unclear. The V end was cut by 5 bases, the J end by 2 bases, with 12 bases between. Germline V gene lookup returns CDR1 SEHNR and CDR2 FQNEAQ (reference sequence). The CDR3 is 14 residues long. This chain's CDR3 is CASSPGRLNYGYTF. DNA for the CDR3: TGTGCCAGCAGCCCCGGGAGGTTGAACTATGGCTACACCTTC.

The chain carries TRBV7-6 and TRBJ1-6, with D tentatively TRBD1 (5 bases). CDR1 SGHVS and CDR2 FNYEAQ come from the germline V gene. This CDR3 is built from 12 residues. V gave up 10 bases and J gave up 10 bases, with 14 bases separating them. CDR3 residues: CATQTGGSPLHF. The CDR3 coding sequence is TGTGCCACCCAGACCGGGGGGTCACCCCTCCACTTT.

The chain employs TRBV6-5 and TRBJ2-4; 8 bases map to TRBD2. Germline CDR1 is MNHEY and CDR2 is SVGAGI. This CDR3 is built from 13 residues. Unmatched junction bases numbered 4, after V lost 6 bases and J lost 6 bases. CDR3 bases: TGTGCCAGCAGCCCGGGGGGGCTAAACATTCAGTACTTC. This encodes CASSPGGLNIQYF.

V usage is TRBV7-9 and J usage is TRBJ2-7, with D perhaps matching TRBD1 (7 bases). The CDR3 is 18 residues long. Trimming pared 6 bases from V and 3 bases from J, leaving 27 bases between. Per germline, CDR1 SEHNR and CDR2 FQNEAQ (reference sequence). The CDR3 bases are TGTGCCAGCAGTTCAGGGGGACTTCGTGGGGCCTCAATCTACGAGCAGTACTTC. Translation gives CASSSGGLRGASIYEQYF.

This rearrangement joins TRBV19 to TRBJ2-5; 10 bases agree with TRBD1. TRBJ2-7 matches the DNA end more closely, so the J call is doubtful. Germline CDR1 LNHDA, CDR2 SQIVND (reference sequence). The CDR3 covers 14 residues. The DNA for the CDR3 is TGTGCCAGTAGTATCGGGACAGGGGCGATCGAGCAGTACTTC. This codes for CASSIGTGAIEQYF.

This chain links TRBV13 with TRBJ2-7; the D gene is possibly TRBD2 (6 bases). Trimming shortened V by 8 bases and J by 0 bases, and 23 bases separated the two germline ends. Germline-derived CDR1 and CDR2 are PRHDT and FYEKMQ (reference sequence). The CDR3 runs 17 residues. The CDR3 here is CASGWRGLPPSSYEQYF. In DNA form, the CDR3 reads TGTGCCAGCGGGTGGCGGGGTCTGCCCCCGAGCTCCTACGAGCAGTACTTC. Supplemented by reference TRBV13 and TRBJ2-7, the full variable domain reads AAGVIQSPRHLIKEKRETATLKCYPIPRHDTVYWYQQGPGQDPQFLISFYEKMQSDKGSIPDRFSAQQFSDYHSELNMSSLELGDSALYFCASGWRGLPPSSYEQYFGPGTRLTVT.

The V call is TRBV19, the J call TRBJ2-7; 10 bases match TRBD1. This CDR3 has 14 residues. The germline gives CDR1 LNHDA, CDR2 SQIVND (reference sequence). The V gene end was trimmed by 4 bases and the J gene end by 5 bases; junction bases not matched to a gene: 5. The CDR3 DNA sequence: TGTGCCAGTAGTAAGGGACAGGGGATCAACGAGCAGTACTTC. Translated: CASSKGQGINEQYF.

This chain connects TRBV4-1 to TRBJ2-1; D gene uncertain. This CDR3 is built from 15 residues. The germline V and J ends were trimmed by 0 bases and 4 bases, with 10 bases remaining between them. The germline gives CDR1 MGHRA, CDR2 YSYEKL. CDR3 region: CASSQDRPKYNEQFF. CDR3 sequence (DNA): TGCGCCAGCAGCCAAGATCGGCCGAAGTACAATGAGCAGTTCTTC.

This clone is a singleton in its sample. The V and J genes are TRBV9 and TRBJ2-3; possibly TRBD2 for D (7 bases). The germline V gene encodes CDR1 SGDLS and CDR2 YYNGEE. Trimming took 0 bases from V and 6 from J, leaving 11 bases between them. CDR3 length equals 14 residues. The CDR3 sequence is CASSVEGGRDTQYF. CDR3 nucleotides: TGTGCCAGCAGCGTAGAGGGGGGGCGTGATACGCAGTATTTT.

This clone was seen only once. The chain uses TRBV7-6 and TRBJ2-7; 9 bases match TRBD1. Germline V lookup: CDR1 SGHVS, CDR2 FNYEAQ. With 5 bases clipped from V and 5 bases from J, the junction kept 7 bases outside the gene matches. This CDR3 comprises 14 residues. The CDR3 DNA follows: TGTGCCAGCAGCGGACCGGGACAGGGAAACGAGCAGTACTTC. This codes for CASSGPGQGNEQYF.

The chain carries TRBV12-5 and TRBJ2-7, with D perhaps TRBD2 (5 bases). Germline values: CDR1 LGHNT, CDR2 FRNRAP. CDR3 length: 14 amino acids. Between the trimmed V and J ends, which lost 5 bases and 5 bases, there was a span of 16 bases. In DNA, the CDR3 is TGTGCTAGTGGTCCCCCGGCTAGCCAGAACGAGCAGTACTTC. Residues: CASGPPASQNEQYF.

The rearrangement links TRBV29-1 to TRBJ1-1; possible D gene TRBD1, 6 bases. Germline lookup yields CDR1 SQVTM and CDR2 ANQGSEA. Trimming stripped 4 bases from V and 7 bases from J, with 13 bases between. The CDR3 has 12 amino acids. CDR3 DNA: TGCAGCGTTGGTCGGGGGCTTGGTGAAGCTTTCTTT. Its protein product is CSVGRGLGEAFF.

V and J are TRBV5-4 and TRBJ1-1, with D maybe TRBD1 (6 bases). Germline CDR1 reads SGHNT; CDR2 reads YYREEE (reference sequence). The V and J ends lost 4 bases and 4 bases respectively, with 14 bases between them. The length of the CDR3 is 14 residues. The CDR3 nucleotides read TGTGCCAGCAGCACCGTGGGGGCAGCCACTGAAGCTTTCTTT. As protein: CASSTVGAATEAFF.

This chain connects TRBV27 to TRBJ2-7, with D perhaps TRBD1 (6 bases). Germline CDR1 reads MNHEY; CDR2 reads SMNVEV (reference sequence). This CDR3 spans 13 amino acids. The V and J ends lost 6 bases and 3 bases respectively, with 12 bases between them. This CDR3 is CASSYLTGYEQYF. In DNA, the CDR3 is TGTGCCAGCAGCTACCTGACAGGCTACGAGCAGTACTTC.

The rearrangement links TRBV27 to TRBJ2-1, with unresolved D. The CDR3 sequence is 14 residues long. Looked up from germline, CDR1 is MNHEY and CDR2 is SMNVEV (reference sequence). The V end lost 5 bases, the J end lost 0 bases, and 8 bases lay between the germline ends. The CDR3 bases are TGTGCCAGCAGTAAAGTGGCCTCCTACAATGAGCAGTTCTTC. Its protein product is CASSKVASYNEQFF.

V usage is TRBV9 and J usage is TRBJ2-1; weak D call: TRBD1 (6 bases). Trimming removed 3 bases at V and 4 bases at J, with 14 bases between. This CDR3 region has 15 residues. The germline V gene has CDR1 SGDLS and CDR2 YYNGEE. DNA for the CDR3: TGTGCCAGCAGCGGATACCGGGACACATACAATGAGCAGTTCTTC. Protein sequence: CASSGYRDTYNEQFF.